This is a list of T cell receptor beta chains from one sample in a study of cytomegalovirus exposure and HLA in healthy donors. Clones were read by immunoSEQ multiplex PCR, and TCRdb kept only the in-frame ones, dropping some. Here the sample spans roughly 190,000 clones, roughly 81% being singletons. Input material: PBMCs. Receptors originate from a young woman in good health and CMV-seropositive. The CDR3 runs from the conserved cysteine through the conserved F or W. D genes are given only for firm matches. A clone size is listed for some rows: how often the clone was seen (once, few, many), or a class if it is expanded.

clone_size,v_call,j_call,d_call,cdr3_length,cdr3_nt,cdr3_aa
NA,TRBV28,TRBJ1-5,TRBD1,16,TGTGCCAGCAGTTTAGACAGGGGATATAGCAATCAGCCCCAGCATTTT,CASSLDRGYSNQPQHF
NA,TRBV27,TRBJ1-1,TRBD1,17,TGTGCCAGCAGTCCCGCCGGGACAGGGGGTCTGAACACTGAAGCTTTCTTT,CASSPAGTGGLNTEAFF
NA,TRBV19,TRBJ2-6,NA,15,TGTGCCAGTAGTCTCCTAAGTTCTGGGGCCAACGTCCTGACTTTC,CASSLLSSGANVLTF
NA,TRBV7-9,TRBJ2-3,NA,13,TGTGCCAGCAGCTACCAGGGTCCAGATACGCAGTATTTT,CASSYQGPDTQYF
NA,TRBV4-2,TRBJ2-7,TRBD2,16,TGTGCCAGCAGCCAAGATTATCCGGCGGGAGCGTACGAGCAGTACTTC,CASSQDYPAGAYEQYF
NA,TRBV6-5,TRBJ2-7,TRBD1,14,TGTGCCAGCAGTCAGGGACAGGGGGTGTTAAAGCAGTACTTC,CASSQGQGVLKQYF
once,TRBV2,TRBJ1-2,NA,14,TGTGCCAGCAACATGGGGGGGGACAACTATGGCTACACCTTC,CASNMGGDNYGYTF
NA,TRBV19,TRBJ2-7,NA,12,TGTGCCAGTAGTATCGGACACCTCGAGCAGTACTTC,CASSIGHLEQYF
few,TRBV4-2,TRBJ2-7,TRBD2,15,TGTGCCAGCAGCCAAGATCTAGGTACTAGCGGGGAGCAGTACTTC,CASSQDLGTSGEQYF
NA,TRBV2,TRBJ1-2,NA,16,TGTGCCAGCAGTGAAGCGTACAGTCTTTCTAACTATGGCTACACCTTC,CASSEAYSLSNYGYTF
NA,TRBV6-5,TRBJ2-1,NA,13,TGTGCCAGCAGCCGGGACTCCTACAATGAGCAGTTCTTC,CASSRDSYNEQFF
NA,TRBV5-4,TRBJ1-2,TRBD1,17,TGTGCCAGCGAGACCGGGGACAGGGGGAACCCTAACTATGGCTACACCTTC,CASETGDRGNPNYGYTF
NA,TRBV10-3,TRBJ1-1,TRBD1,15,TGTGCCATCAGTGATGACAGGGGGGTGAACACTGAAGCTTTCTTT,CAISDDRGVNTEAFF
NA,TRBV19,TRBJ2-1,NA,13,TGTGCCAGTAGTATCCCCCAGTACAATGAGCAGTTCTTC,CASSIPQYNEQFF
NA,TRBV28,TRBJ1-5,NA,14,TGTGCCAGCAGTTTAGAGGGATTCAGTCAGCCCCAGCATTTT,CASSLEGFSQPQHF
NA,TRBV11-2,TRBJ2-7,NA,14,TGTGCCAGCAGCTTAGTAAGCGGACCTTACGAGCAGTACTTC,CASSLVSGPYEQYF
NA,TRBV28,TRBJ2-7,NA,18,TGTGCCAGCAGTCCCGCGGAGAAACTAGCCATGATACCCTACGAGCAGTACTTC,CASSPAEKLAMIPYEQYF
NA,TRBV28,TRBJ2-7,TRBD2,16,TGTGCCAGCAGCAATAGGGTGGAGCGGGAGTGGTACGAGCAGTACTTC,CASSNRVEREWYEQYF
NA,TRBV2,TRBJ2-1,NA,13,TGTGCCAGCAGTCCCCGTACCTACAATGAGCAGTTCTTC,CASSPRTYNEQFF
NA,TRBV2,TRBJ2-7,TRBD2,16,TGTGCCAGCAGTGAAGGTAGCGGGAGGGCCCTATACGAGCAGTACTTC,CASSEGSGRALYEQYF
few,TRBV5-4,TRBJ2-1,NA,13,TGTGCCAGCAGCTGGACAGGTGCGGGAGAGCAGTTCTTC,CASSWTGAGEQFF
few,TRBV6-5,TRBJ2-7,NA,13,TGTGCCAGCAGTACAGGACGTGGGCACGAGCAGTACTTC,CASSTGRGHEQYF
NA,TRBV5-1,TRBJ2-2,TRBD2,15,TGCGCCAGCAGCGAGACTAGCGGGAAGACCGGGGAGCTGTTTTTT,CASSETSGKTGELFF
few,TRBV6-5,TRBJ2-2,NA,15,TGTGCCAGCAGAAGGGTGGGGCAAAACACCGGGGAGCTGTTTTTT,CASRRVGQNTGELFF
NA,TRBV29-1,TRBJ2-1,NA,17,TGCAGCGTTGAAGGAGGGGGGGTCAGCCGCTCCTACAATGAGCAGTTCTTC,CSVEGGGVSRSYNEQFF